These 24 T cell receptor beta chains came from one sample sequenced in a study of cytomegalovirus exposure and HLA in healthy donors. The PCR ran on 60 Vbeta and 13 Jbeta primers. Data came from immunoSEQ multiplex PCR; TCRdb stores just in-frame clones and leaves some out. Altogether tens of thousands of clones are present, about three quarters being singletons, with the ten largest covering around 3.1%. Material for sequencing was PBMCs. These receptors were collected from a middle-aged man in good health and CMV-seropositive.

The CDR3 nucleotides are TGTGCCACCCCCCCAGGCCCATCAACCTACGAGCAGTACTTC. It encodes CATPPGPSTYEQYF. The V and J genes are TRBV15 and TRBJ2-7; D remains unclear. Trimming took off 8 bases at V and 2 bases at J, with 16 bases between the two ends. This CDR3 comprises 14 residues. Germline lookup yields CDR1 LNHNV and CDR2 YYDKDF (reference sequence).

The chain combines TRBV19 with TRBJ2-3; D might be TRBD2 (5 bases). CDR3 length equals 15 residues. Between the trimmed V and J ends, which lost 11 bases and 2 bases, there was a span of 20 bases. Germline V gene data show CDR1 as LNHDA and CDR2 as SQIVND (reference sequence). As DNA, the CDR3 is TGTGCCGCTTCTTCCCAGCGGAGCTCCACAGATACGCAGTATTTT. Residues: CAASSQRSSTDTQYF. The full variable domain, rest sourced from reference TRBV19 and TRBJ2-3, is DGGITQSPKYLFRKEGQNVTLSCEQNLNHDAMYWYRQDPGQGLRLIYYSQIVNDFQKGDIAEGYSVSREKKESFPLTVTSAQKNPTAFYLCAASSQRSSTDTQYFGPGTRLTVL.

This clone appeared a few times. The J gene is TRBJ2-7, the V gene TRBV5-1, with TRBD1 matching 7 bases. This CDR3 comprises 14 residues. Germline V gene sequence: CDR1 SGHRS, CDR2 YFSETQ. J gave up 6 bases and V 4 bases, and 10 bases lay outside the gene matches. The CDR3 DNA reads as TGCGCCAGCAGCCGTGACAGGGAGCTGTTCGAGCAGTACTTC. It encodes CASSRDRELFEQYF. Full variable domain (rest looked up from reference TRBV5-1 and TRBJ2-7): KAGVTQTPRYLIKTRGQQVTLSCSPISGHRSVSWYQQTPGQGLQFLFEYFSETQRNKGNFPGRFSGRQFSNSRSEMNVSTLELGDSALYLCASSRDRELFEQYFGPGTRLTVT.

The J gene is TRBJ1-3, the V gene TRBV2; no firm D call. Germline V gene data show CDR1 as SNHLY and CDR2 as FYNNEI. There are 15 residues in the CDR3. Deletions cut 2 bases from V and 0 bases from J, with 8 bases between. The CDR3 DNA reads as TGTGCCAGCAGTGAATTGGGCACCTCTGGAAACACCATATATTTT. As protein: CASSELGTSGNTIYF.

The V and J genes are TRBV12-1 and TRBJ2-7; the tabulated D call, TRBD2, remains unverified against the DNA. TRBV12-1 has pseudogene status. The CDR3 sequence is 17 residues long. In nucleotides, the CDR3 is TGTGCCAGCAGCTCAAGACTAGCGGGAGGGCCCCCCTACGAGCAGTACTTC. The encoded protein is CASSSRLAGGPPYEQYF.

This clone showed up just once. This chain joins TRBV19 and TRBJ2-4; TRBD1 aligns across 12 bases. This CDR3 is built from 18 residues. The junction had 14 bases not matched to a gene; V was cut back by 10 bases and J by 1 base. Germline V lookup: CDR1 LNHDA, CDR2 SQIVND (reference sequence). CDR3 nucleotide sequence: TGTGCCACCCACAAAGGGACAGGGGGCGATGTGGCCAAAAACATTCAGTACTTC. Translation gives CATHKGTGGDVAKNIQYF.

This chain links TRBV9 with TRBJ2-5; 9 bases align to TRBD1. TRBJ2-7 explains the end of the DNA better; the J call may be wrong. CDR3 length: 15 residues. Looked up from germline, CDR1 is SGDLS and CDR2 is YYNGEE. The CDR3 sequence: CASSVSGTGWYEQYF. The CDR3 coding sequence is TGTGCCAGCAGCGTCTCCGGGACAGGGTGGTACGAGCAGTACTTC.

The chain combines TRBV19 with TRBJ1-5; TRBD1 agrees at 7 bases. The ends lost 7 bases at V and 0 bases at J; junction bases unmatched: 12. The CDR3 runs 17 residues. Germline CDR1 and CDR2: LNHDA and SQIVND (reference sequence). In DNA, the CDR3 is TGTGCCAGTATGGACAGGATAAGGGGGAATAGCAATCAGCCCCAGCATTTT. Its protein is CASMDRIRGNSNQPQHF.

This rearrangement joins TRBV7-2 to TRBJ2-1; D gene unclear. CDR3 size: 12 residues. The germline V gene has CDR1 SGHTA and CDR2 FQGNSA. Trimming pared 5 bases from V and 6 bases from J, leaving 8 bases between. The DNA of the CDR3 is TGTGCCAGCAGCCCTGCCGGCAATGAGCAGTTCTTC. Residues: CASSPAGNEQFF.

This rearrangement joins TRBV18 to TRBJ2-7, with D possibly TRBD1 on 6 matching bases. The CDR3 is made up of 14 amino acids. V was shortened by 3 bases and J by 3 bases, with 12 bases between the two germline ends. CDR1 is KGHSH and CDR2 is LQKENI in the germline V gene. In nucleotides, the CDR3 is TGTGCCAGCTCACCTAACAGGGCCGACTACGAGCAGTACTTC. It translates to CASSPNRADYEQYF.

This rearrangement joins TRBV18 to TRBJ2-2; 7 bases map to TRBD2. There are 14 residues in the CDR3. The V gene end was trimmed by 6 bases and the J gene end by 7 bases; junction bases not matched to a gene: 8. Germline V gene sequence: CDR1 KGHSH, CDR2 LQKENI. CDR3 loop: CASSPGTTGGELFF. The DNA for the CDR3 is TGTGCCAGCTCCCCCGGGACTACGGGCGGGGAGCTGTTTTTT.

V gene TRBV11-1 combines with J gene TRBJ2-2; 8 positions match TRBD1. The CDR3 sequence is 15 residues long. The germline V gene encodes CDR1 SGHAT and CDR2 FQDESV (reference sequence). Losses at the gene ends were 4 bases for V and 5 bases for J; bases not matched to a gene: 6. CDR3 nucleotide sequence: TGTGCCAGCAGCTATTACAGGGGGGAGACCGGGGAGCTGTTTTTT. The encoded protein is CASSYYRGETGELFF.

The DNA for the CDR3 is TGTGCCAGCAGTCCCGACGGGGGGGTAGCTTCATCCACAGATACGCAGTATTTT. Translating gives CASSPDGGVASSTDTQYF. V gene TRBV27 combines with J gene TRBJ2-3; 8 bases map to TRBD2. The junction had 15 bases not matched to a gene; V was cut back by 5 bases and J by 2 bases. CDR1 is MNHEY and CDR2 is SMNVEV in the germline V gene (reference sequence). CDR3 length: 18 residues.

This chain joins TRBV7-3 and TRBJ2-3; 7 bases align to TRBD2. CDR3 length equals 13 residues. CDR1 and CDR2 from the germline V gene are SGHTA and FQGTGA. The J segment lost 2 bases and the V segment lost 5 bases, leaving 1 base of the junction unmatched. The CDR3 DNA follows: TGTGCCAGCAGCAGCGGGGTCACAGATACGCAGTATTTT. It codes for CASSSGVTDTQYF.

The V call is TRBV7-9, the J call TRBJ2-3, with D perhaps matching TRBD1 (6 bases). V dropped 10 bases and J dropped 2 bases, with 22 bases sitting between them. The germline gives CDR1 SEHNR, CDR2 FQNEAQ (reference sequence). This CDR3 comprises 16 residues. The CDR3 region has the DNA TGTGCCATCGACCAACAGGGAAAAGCGCCCACAGATACGCAGTATTTT. Translated, it gives CAIDQQGKAPTDTQYF.

This chain uses TRBV7-9 with TRBJ2-1; TRBD1 might be the D (5 bases). In germline, CDR1 is SEHNR, CDR2 FQNEAQ (reference sequence). Trimming cost V 7 bases and J 9 bases, with 16 bases left between them. CDR3 length: 13 residues. The CDR3 reads CASTLGDQGEQFF. CDR3 DNA: TGTGCCAGCACCCTAGGGGATCAGGGTGAGCAGTTCTTC.

The rearrangement joins TRBV6-5 to TRBJ1-4; D is unresolved. The CDR3 covers 14 residues. Trimming pared 5 bases from V and 7 bases from J, leaving 14 bases between. The germline V gene encodes CDR1 MNHEY and CDR2 SVGAGI. The CDR3 loop is CASSVGGEVEKLFF. CDR3 DNA sequence: TGTGCCAGCAGTGTTGGAGGAGAGGTTGAAAAACTGTTTTTT.

The chain recombines TRBV18 with TRBJ2-1; TRBD1 is a possible D gene (5 bases). Trimming left V 2 bases short and J 6 bases short, with 8 bases between. The CDR3 has 13 amino acids. Germline assignment: CDR1 KGHSH and CDR2 LQKENI. The CDR3 coding sequence is TGTGCCAGCTCACCAGGGGCCTCCAATGAGCAGTTCTTC. Its translation is CASSPGASNEQFF.

This chain joins TRBV6-5 and TRBJ1-4; perhaps TRBD1 as D (5 bases). The V gene's germline CDR1 is MNHEY and CDR2 SVGAGI. The V end was cut by 6 bases, the J end by 4 bases, with 15 bases between. This CDR3 is 15 amino acids long. Written as DNA, the CDR3 is TGTGCCAGCAGCGGCGATCGGGACTATAATGAAAAACTGTTTTTT. Its translation: CASSGDRDYNEKLFF.

The V and J genes are TRBV4-2 and TRBJ2-2; 7 bases fit TRBD2. V gave up 1 base and J gave up 6 bases; unmatched junction bases: 8. This CDR3 comprises 16 residues. Germline V lookup: CDR1 LGHNA, CDR2 YNFKEQ. The CDR3 coding sequence is TGTGCCAGCAGCCAAGGCCTGGGAGGGTGGGCCGGGGAGCTGTTTTTT. Its protein product is CASSQGLGGWAGELFF.

This chain links TRBV7-6 with TRBJ2-5; 7 bases map to TRBD1. The trim removed 5 bases at V and 3 bases at J, leaving 6 bases unmatched. This CDR3 has 14 residues. The V gene's germline CDR1 is SGHVS and CDR2 FNYEAQ. The CDR3 region has the DNA TGTGCCAGCAGCCTAGGGACAGCCGAAGAGACCCAGTACTTC. This translates into CASSLGTAEETQYF.

V usage is TRBV29-1 and J usage is TRBJ2-3; the D gene is possibly TRBD1 (6 bases). The CDR3 totals 15 residues. V shed 0 bases and J shed 3 bases, with 13 bases lying between them. Germline CDR1 is SQVTM and CDR2 is ANQGSEA. In DNA form, the CDR3 reads TGCAGCGTTGAAGATAACAGGGAAGCTACAGATACGCAGTATTTT. Encoded protein: CSVEDNREATDTQYF.

This chain joins TRBV19 and TRBJ2-7; D uncertain. The germline gives CDR1 LNHDA, CDR2 SQIVND (reference sequence). The CDR3 has 13 residues. Trimming shortened V by 5 bases and J by 6 bases, and 14 bases separated the two germline ends. CDR3 loop: CASSLVQSGEQYF. CDR3 in DNA: TGTGCCAGTAGTCTTGTGCAATCGGGCGAGCAGTACTTC. The full variable domain, in which reference TRBV19 and TRBJ2-7 provide the parts outside the CDR3, is DGGITQSPKYLFRKEGQNVTLSCEQNLNHDAMYWYRQDPGQGLRLIYYSQIVNDFQKGDIAEGYSVSREKKESFPLTVTSAQKNPTAFYLCASSLVQSGEQYFGPGTRLTVT.

Here the CDR3 DNA reads TGTGCCAGTAGTATGCAGACAGAGCCGAGCTACGAGCAGTACTTC. This sequence encodes CASSMQTEPSYEQYF. This chain links TRBV19 with TRBJ2-7; D is perhaps TRBD1 (5 bases). Germline-derived CDR1 and CDR2 are LNHDA and SQIVND (reference sequence). The CDR3 runs 15 residues. The V end lost 3 bases, the J end lost 3 bases, and 15 bases lay between the germline ends.